This T cell receptor beta chain was identified in a study of PD-1 blockade in classical Hodgkin lymphoma. Study-wide results and caveats: By C4D1, CD4+ diversity increased significantly, especially in complete responders. Reports described newly diagnosed patients as having lower baseline TCR diversity than healthy donors.

Points on this clone: Its matching antigen is unknown.

All patients relapsed after autologous stem cell transplantation, and brentuximab vedotin exposure varied. The authors purified CD4+ T cells from thawed PBMCs by magnetic negative selection. The repertoire was sequenced with immunoSEQ multiplex PCR; TCRdb's copy has only in-frame clones and lacks some. This sample has over 5,500 clones; nearly 80% occur once, and the top ten carry about 3.6%. The CDR3 is 14 residues long. The V gene end was trimmed by 6 bases and the J gene end by 4 bases; junction bases not matched to a gene: 4. CDR1 and CDR2 from the germline V gene are MNHEY and SVGAGI. Sequencing was performed on CD4+ T cells from blood, taken at baseline. V and J are TRBV6-5 and TRBJ1-2; TRBD1 aligns across 11 bases. This clonotype originated in a human donor with classical Hodgkin lymphoma. The DNA for the CDR3 is TGTGCCAGCAGAGGACAGGGGGCGAGCTATGGCTACACCTTC. This codes for CASRGQGASYGYTF.